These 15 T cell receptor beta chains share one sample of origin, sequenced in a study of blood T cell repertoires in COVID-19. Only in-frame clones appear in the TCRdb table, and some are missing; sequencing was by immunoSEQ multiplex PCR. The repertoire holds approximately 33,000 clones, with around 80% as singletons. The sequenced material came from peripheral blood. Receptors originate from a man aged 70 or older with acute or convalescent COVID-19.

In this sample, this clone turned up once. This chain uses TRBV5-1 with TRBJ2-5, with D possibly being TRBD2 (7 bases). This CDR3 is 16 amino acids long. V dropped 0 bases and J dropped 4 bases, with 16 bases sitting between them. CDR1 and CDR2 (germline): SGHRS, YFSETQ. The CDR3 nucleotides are TGCGCCAGCAGCTTGGAGGGGGGAGGGCCAAGAGAGACCCAGTACTTC. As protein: CASSLEGGGPRETQYF. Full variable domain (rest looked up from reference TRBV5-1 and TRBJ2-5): KAGVTQTPRYLIKTRGQQVTLSCSPISGHRSVSWYQQTPGQGLQFLFEYFSETQRNKGNFPGRFSGRQFSNSRSEMNVSTLELGDSALYLCASSLEGGGPRETQYFGPGTRLLVL.

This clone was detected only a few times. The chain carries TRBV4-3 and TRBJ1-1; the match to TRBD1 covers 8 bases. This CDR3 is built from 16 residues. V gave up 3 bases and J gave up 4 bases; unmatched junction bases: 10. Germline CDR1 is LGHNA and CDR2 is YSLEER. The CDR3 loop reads CASSQGHGQGRTEAFF. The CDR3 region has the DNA TGCGCCAGCAGCCAGGGACATGGACAGGGTCGCACTGAAGCTTTCTTT.

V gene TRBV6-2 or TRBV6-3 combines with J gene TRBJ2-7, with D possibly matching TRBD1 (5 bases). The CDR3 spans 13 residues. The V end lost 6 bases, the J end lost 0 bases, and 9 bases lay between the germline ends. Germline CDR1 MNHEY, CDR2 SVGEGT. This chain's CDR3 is CASSRQISYEQYF. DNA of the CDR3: TGTGCCAGCAGCAGACAGATCTCCTACGAGCAGTACTTC.

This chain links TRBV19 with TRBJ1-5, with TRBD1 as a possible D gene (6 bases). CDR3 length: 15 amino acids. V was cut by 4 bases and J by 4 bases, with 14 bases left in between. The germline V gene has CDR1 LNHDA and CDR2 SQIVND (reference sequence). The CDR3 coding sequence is TGTGCCAGTAGTACCGATACAGGGCCAAATCAGCCCCAGCATTTT. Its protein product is CASSTDTGPNQPQHF.

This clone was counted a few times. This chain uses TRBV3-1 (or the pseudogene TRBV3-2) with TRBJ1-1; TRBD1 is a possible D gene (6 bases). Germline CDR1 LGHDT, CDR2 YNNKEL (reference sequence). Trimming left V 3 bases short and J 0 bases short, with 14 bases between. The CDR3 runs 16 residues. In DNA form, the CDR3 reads TGTGCCAGCAGCCATAGGGGGTCAGACCTGAACACTGAAGCTTTCTTT. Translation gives CASSHRGSDLNTEAFF.

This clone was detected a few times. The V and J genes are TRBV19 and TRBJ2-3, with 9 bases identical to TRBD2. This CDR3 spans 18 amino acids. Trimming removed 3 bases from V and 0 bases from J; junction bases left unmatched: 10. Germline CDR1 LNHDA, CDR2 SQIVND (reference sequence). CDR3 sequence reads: CASSISGLAYTSTDTQYF. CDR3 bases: TGTGCCAGTAGTATTTCAGGACTAGCGTACACTAGCACAGATACGCAGTATTTT.

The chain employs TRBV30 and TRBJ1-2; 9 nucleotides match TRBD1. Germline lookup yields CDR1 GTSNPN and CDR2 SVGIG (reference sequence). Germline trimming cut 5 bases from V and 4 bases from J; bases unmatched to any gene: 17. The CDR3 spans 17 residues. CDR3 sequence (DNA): TGTGCCTGGGGACCGAAGGGACAGGGAAAAAGAAGCTATGGCTACACCTTC. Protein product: CAWGPKGQGKRSYGYTF.

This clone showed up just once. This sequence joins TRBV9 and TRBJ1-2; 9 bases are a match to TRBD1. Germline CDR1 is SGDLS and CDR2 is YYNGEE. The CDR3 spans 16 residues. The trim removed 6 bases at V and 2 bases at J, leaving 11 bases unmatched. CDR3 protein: CASNFNRDRENYGYTF. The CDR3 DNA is TGTGCCAGCAACTTTAACCGGGACAGGGAAAACTATGGCTACACCTTC.

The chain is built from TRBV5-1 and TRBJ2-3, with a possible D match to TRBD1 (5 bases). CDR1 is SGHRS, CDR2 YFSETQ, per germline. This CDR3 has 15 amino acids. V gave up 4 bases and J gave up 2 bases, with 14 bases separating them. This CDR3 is CASSVSSRATDTQYF. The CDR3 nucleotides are TGCGCCAGCAGCGTTAGCAGCAGGGCCACAGATACGCAGTATTTT.

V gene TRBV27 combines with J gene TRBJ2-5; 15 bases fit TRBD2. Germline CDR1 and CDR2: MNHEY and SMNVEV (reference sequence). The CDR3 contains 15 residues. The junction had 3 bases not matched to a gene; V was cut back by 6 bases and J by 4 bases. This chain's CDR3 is CASRGLAGGLETQYF. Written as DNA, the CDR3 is TGTGCCAGCAGGGGACTAGCGGGGGGCCTAGAGACCCAGTACTTC.

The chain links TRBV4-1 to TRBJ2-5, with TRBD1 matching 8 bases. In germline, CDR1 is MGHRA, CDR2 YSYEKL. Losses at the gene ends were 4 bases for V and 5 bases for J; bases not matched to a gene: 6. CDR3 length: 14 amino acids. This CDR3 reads CASSPTGDRETQYF. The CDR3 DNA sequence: TGCGCCAGCAGCCCGACAGGGGACCGGGAGACCCAGTACTTC.

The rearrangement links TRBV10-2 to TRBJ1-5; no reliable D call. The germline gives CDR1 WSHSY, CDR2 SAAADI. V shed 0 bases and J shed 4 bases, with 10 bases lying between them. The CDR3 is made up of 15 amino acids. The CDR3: CASSESSRRNQPQHF. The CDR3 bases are TGCGCCAGCAGTGAGTCTTCGCGGAGAAATCAGCCCCAGCATTTT.

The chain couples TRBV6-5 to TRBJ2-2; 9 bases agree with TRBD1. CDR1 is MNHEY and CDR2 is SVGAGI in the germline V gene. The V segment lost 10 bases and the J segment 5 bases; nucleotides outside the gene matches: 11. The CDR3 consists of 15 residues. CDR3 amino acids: CATRGTGTGTGELFF. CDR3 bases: TGTGCCACCAGGGGGACAGGGACGGGGACCGGGGAGCTGTTTTTT.

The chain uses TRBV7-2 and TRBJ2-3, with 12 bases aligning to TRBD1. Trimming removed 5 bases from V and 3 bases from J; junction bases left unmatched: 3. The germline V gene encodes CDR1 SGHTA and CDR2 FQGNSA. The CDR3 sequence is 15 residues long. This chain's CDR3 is CASSRGQGATDTQYF. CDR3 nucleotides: TGTGCCAGCAGCCGGGGACAGGGGGCGACAGATACGCAGTATTTT.

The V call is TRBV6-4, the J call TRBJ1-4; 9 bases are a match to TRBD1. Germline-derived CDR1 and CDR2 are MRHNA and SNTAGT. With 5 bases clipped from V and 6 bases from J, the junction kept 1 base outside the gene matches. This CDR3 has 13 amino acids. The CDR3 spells CASSRDRDEKLFF. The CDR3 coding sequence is TGTGCCAGCAGTCGGGACAGGGATGAAAAACTGTTTTTT.